Listed below are T cell receptor beta chains from one sample, sequenced in a study of T-cell memory formation after mild COVID-19. TCRdb itself ran the 5' RACE reads through MiXCR, one entry per CDR3 protein. Altogether approximately 350,000 distinct CDR3 sequences are present, about 15% being singletons, with the ten largest covering around 22%. The sequenced sample consisted of PBMCs or a T cell subset sorted from them (not recorded which). The source is a man aged 18 to 30 who had mild COVID-19 (a few samples of this study predate the infection). Cell type and time point are not known. Each CDR3 is given without its conserved first and last residue. Each record gives: J gene, V gene, CDR3 protein.

>TRBJ1-3|TRBV18
ASSYTQGSGNTIY
>TRBJ2-1|TRBV7-9
ASSLFSGNNEQF
>TRBJ2-1|TRBV19
ASRREVEYNEQF
>TRBJ2-3|TRBV2
ASSATTTSTDTQY
>TRBJ1-2|TRBV6-1
ASRGQFYGYT
>TRBJ2-3|TRBV6-4
ASSEGGGSDTQY
>TRBJ1-1|TRBV19
ASRSGNTEAF
>TRBJ2-5|TRBV7-9
ASRTWGSETQY
>TRBJ2-1|TRBV13
ASSPHENNEQF
>TRBJ2-5|TRBV11-2
ASSLVLGGETQY
>TRBJ1-2|TRBV5-6
ASSLDSGRYPYGYT
>TRBJ1-2|TRBV5-1
ASSAGQATGYGYT
>TRBJ2-1|TRBV7-3
ASSPETGNYNEQF
>TRBJ1-5|TRBV5-1
ASSSGQGGKPQH
>TRBJ2-4|TRBV5-1
ASSLTSGGLDIQY
>TRBJ2-1|TRBV7-3
ASSLNPLGSYNEQF
>TRBJ2-7|TRBV25-1
ASSGTGAPGEQY
>TRBJ1-1|TRBV4-3
ASSQAAGTEAF
>TRBJ2-3|TRBV6-5
ASSLAGEGYTQY
>TRBJ2-5|TRBV7-9
ASSARDRKQETQY
>TRBJ1-2|TRBV6-6
ASSYSGTYGYT
>TRBJ1-6|TRBV5-5
ASSRGQGDSPLH
>TRBJ2-4|TRBV20-1
SARGAEAKNIQY
>TRBJ2-1|TRBV6-6
ASKRAGGSYNEQF